The 5 T cell receptor beta chains listed next were all sequenced from one sample in a study of shared clonotypes between healthy human individuals. As defined, naive CD8 cells were CD45RO-negative and positively selected for CCR7, with terminally differentiated effector memory CD45RA+ cells excluded. Measured with immunoSEQ multiplex PCR; TCRdb has only the in-frame clones, and not every one. The table has 1.5 million to 2.5 million clones, about 95% seen once; the top ten hold 0.95% to 1.5%. Sequences were obtained from naive CD8+ T cells sorted from blood. These receptors all come from a man aged 18 to 35 in good health.

The V call is TRBV25-1, the J call TRBJ2-1; D is unclear. The CDR3 is made up of 15 amino acids. With 1 base removed from V and 2 bases from J, the gap between germline ends came to 9 bases. Germline V gene data show CDR1 as MGHDK and CDR2 as SYGVNS. The CDR3 sequence is CASSELGAAYNEQFF. CDR3 nucleotides: TGTGCCAGCAGTGAATTAGGTGCGGCCTACAATGAGCAGTTCTTC.

The V and J genes are TRBV6-1 and TRBJ2-7, with 8 bases fitting TRBD2. Germline CDR1 reads MNHNS; CDR2 reads SASEGT. V was pared by 6 bases and J by 0 bases, with 4 bases of the junction left unmatched. This CDR3 region has 14 residues. The CDR3 region has the DNA TGTGCCAGCAGCGGGACTAGTCTCTCCTACGAGCAGTACTTC. This gives the protein CASSGTSLSYEQYF.

The chain couples TRBV11-2 to TRBJ2-7, with 7 bases identical to TRBD1. CDR1 is SGHAT and CDR2 is FQNNGV in the germline V gene. This CDR3 has 18 residues. V lost 0 bases and J lost 0; bases outside the gene matches: 11. CDR3 in amino acids: CASSLDWPTGESSYEQYF. The CDR3 DNA sequence: TGTGCCAGCAGCTTAGATTGGCCAACAGGGGAGAGCTCCTACGAGCAGTACTTC.

The chain recombines TRBV4-1 with TRBJ2-2, with 8 positions matching TRBD1. CDR3 length equals 15 residues. Germline V gives CDR1 MGHRA, CDR2 YSYEKL. V lost 4 bases to trimming and J lost 4 bases; unmatched junction nucleotides: 5. CDR3 region: CASSLQGASTGELFF. The CDR3 DNA reads as TGCGCCAGCAGCCTCCAGGGGGCGAGCACCGGGGAGCTGTTTTTT.

V and J are TRBV9 and TRBJ2-1; D ambiguous. V lost 3 bases to trimming and J lost 7 bases, with 8 bases between them. CDR1 SGDLS and CDR2 YYNGEE come from the germline V gene. The CDR3 runs to 12 residues. CDR3 loop: CASSARENEQFF. The CDR3 DNA sequence: TGTGCCAGCAGCGCCAGAGAAAATGAGCAGTTCTTC.